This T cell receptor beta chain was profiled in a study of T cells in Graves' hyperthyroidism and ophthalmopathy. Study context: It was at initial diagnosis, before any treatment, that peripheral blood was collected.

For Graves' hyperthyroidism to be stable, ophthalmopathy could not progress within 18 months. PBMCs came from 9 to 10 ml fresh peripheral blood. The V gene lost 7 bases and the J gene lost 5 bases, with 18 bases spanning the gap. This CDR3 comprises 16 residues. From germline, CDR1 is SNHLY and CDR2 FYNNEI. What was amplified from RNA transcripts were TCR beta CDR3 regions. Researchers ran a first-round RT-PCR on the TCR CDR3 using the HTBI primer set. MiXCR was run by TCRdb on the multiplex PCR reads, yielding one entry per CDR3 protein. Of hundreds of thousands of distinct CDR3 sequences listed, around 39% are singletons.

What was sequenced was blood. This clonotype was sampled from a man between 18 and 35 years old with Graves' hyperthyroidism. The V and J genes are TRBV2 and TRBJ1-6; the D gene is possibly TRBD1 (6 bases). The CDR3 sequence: CASTGGAGLNNSPLHF. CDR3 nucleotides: TGTGCCAGCACGGGGGGGGCGGGGCTGAATAATTCACCCCTCCACTTT.